Listed below are T cell receptor beta chains from one sample, sequenced in a study of OX40 agonist ivuxolimab in advanced cancers. The assay was immunoSEQ multiplex PCR, and TCRdb's table has in-frame clones only and misses some. This table holds about 20,000 clones, approximately 90% found once. The material sequenced was CD4+ or CD8+ T cells sorted from blood, taken in a trial of the OX40 agonist ivuxolimab. The receptors were gathered from an adult with an advanced solid tumor such as melanoma, head and neck, liver or kidney cancer. The CDR3 runs from the conserved cysteine through the conserved F or W. D genes are given only for firm matches. The size of a clone is reported for some rows only, either as once, few or many, or as a class for expanded clones.

d_call,j_call,clone_size,v_call,cdr3_aa,cdr3_nt
NA,TRBJ2-5,NA,TRBV30,CAWSGQGQTQYF,TGTGCCTGGAGTGGTCAGGGGCAGACCCAGTACTTC
NA,TRBJ2-7,NA,TRBV11-2,CASSLEDYEQYF,TGTGCCAGCAGCTTAGAAGACTACGAGCAGTACTTC
NA,TRBJ1-5,once,TRBV27,CASSPAERQPQHF,TGTGCCAGCAGCCCGGCGGAACGTCAGCCCCAGCATTTT
NA,TRBJ1-1,NA,TRBV4-1,CASSQVTAAGNTEAFF,TGCGCCAGCAGCCAAGTGACGGCGGCAGGGAACACTGAAGCTTTCTTT
NA,TRBJ2-5,NA,TRBV7-6,CASSRVGGTGETQYF,TGTGCCAGCAGCCGAGTCGGAGGAACGGGAGAGACCCAGTACTTC
TRBD1,TRBJ2-7,NA,TRBV7-9,CASSPAIPEDRYEQYF,TGTGCCAGCAGCCCAGCCATTCCCGAGGACAGGTACGAGCAGTACTTC
TRBD1,TRBJ2-5,NA,TRBV7-9,CASSSKDRQETQYF,TGTGCCAGCAGCTCAAAGGACAGGCAAGAGACCCAGTACTTC
NA,TRBJ2-2,NA,TRBV7-9,CASSLQSGELFF,TGTGCCAGCAGCCTCCAGTCCGGGGAGCTGTTTTTT
TRBD1,TRBJ1-2,NA,TRBV27,CASKSTGAIYRGYTF,TGTGCCAGCAAATCAACAGGGGCAATCTATCGTGGCTACACCTTC
NA,TRBJ2-5,NA,TRBV7-9,CASSATVEIQETQYF,TGTGCCAGCAGCGCTACGGTTGAGATACAAGAGACCCAGTACTTC
TRBD1,TRBJ2-1,NA,TRBV30,CAWIRGNYNEQFF,TGTGCCTGGATCAGGGGGAACTACAATGAGCAGTTCTTC
NA,TRBJ1-2,once,TRBV5-1,CASSLAPDSIYGYTF,TGCGCCAGCAGCTTGGCCCCAGATTCTATTTATGGCTACACCTTC
NA,TRBJ1-5,few,TRBV2,CASRAEGANQPQHF,TGTGCCAGCAGAGCTGAGGGTGCCAATCAGCCCCAGCATTTT
NA,TRBJ2-3,NA,TRBV4-1,CASRDLPGTQYF,TGCGCCAGCAGGGACCTCCCGGGTACGCAGTATTTT
NA,TRBJ2-7,NA,TRBV27,CASSSLKAPVRTYEQYF,TGTGCCAGCAGCAGCCTCAAGGCCCCGGTGAGAACCTACGAGCAGTACTTC
TRBD2,TRBJ2-7,once,TRBV19,CASGGTLGEQYF,TGTGCTAGCGGGGGGACCCTAGGCGAGCAGTACTTC
NA,TRBJ1-2,NA,TRBV7-5,CARSLVVVRGEGLYGYTF,TGTGCCAGAAGCTTAGTGGTGGTTCGGGGAGAGGGGCTCTATGGCTACACCTTC
TRBD2,TRBJ2-1,NA,TRBV6-5,CASGIAGGLAEQFF,TGTGCCAGCGGGATAGCGGGGGGCCTAGCTGAGCAGTTCTTC
NA,TRBJ2-3,NA,TRBV5-4,CASSLGGETDTQYF,TGTGCCAGCAGCTTGGGAGGGGAGACAGATACGCAGTATTTT
TRBD1,TRBJ1-5,NA,TRBV19,CASSLTGTGASNQPQHF,TGTGCCAGTAGCCTAACCGGGACAGGGGCCAGCAATCAGCCCCAGCATTTT
NA,TRBJ2-2,NA,TRBV5-4,CASSYDPSGTGELFF,TGTGCCAGCAGCTATGACCCGTCGGGCACCGGGGAGCTGTTTTTT
NA,TRBJ1-1,NA,TRBV7-9,CASSTQNTEAFF,TGTGCCAGCAGCACCCAAAACACTGAAGCTTTCTTT
TRBD2,TRBJ2-5,NA,TRBV30,CAWSSLAGQETQYF,TGTGCCTGGAGTTCGTTAGCGGGACAAGAGACCCAGTACTTC
NA,TRBJ2-7,NA,TRBV11-2,CASRGVHYEQYF,TGTGCCAGCAGAGGGGTCCACTACGAGCAGTACTTC
NA,TRBJ2-7,NA,TRBV4-1,CASSQVFWASYEQYF,TGCGCCAGCAGCCAAGTCTTTTGGGCCTCCTACGAGCAGTACTTC
NA,TRBJ2-7,NA,TRBV19,CASRPGRGEQYF,TGTGCCAGTAGGCCGGGCCGGGGGGAGCAGTACTTC
NA,TRBJ1-1,NA,TRBV27,CASSLRGSNTEAFF,TGTGCCAGCAGTTTGAGGGGTTCGAACACTGAAGCTTTCTTT
NA,TRBJ2-1,NA,TRBV4-1,CASSQDREGDEQFF,TGCGCCAGCAGCCAAGATCGAGAAGGGGATGAGCAGTTCTTC
TRBD2,TRBJ2-5,NA,TRBV11-2,CASSSLGRVEETQYF,TGTGCCAGCAGCTCCCTGGGGAGGGTAGAAGAGACCCAGTACTTC
NA,TRBJ1-1,NA,TRBV15,CATSRDGYTEAFF,TGTGCCACCAGCAGAGATGGGTACACTGAAGCTTTCTTT
NA,TRBJ2-4,NA,TRBV11-2,CASSLPRDVVGKNIQYF,TGTGCCAGCAGCTTGCCTCGGGACGTGGTTGGCAAAAACATTCAGTACTTC
NA,TRBJ1-6,NA,TRBV6-5,CLAGGDSPLHF,TGTTTGGCGGGGGGCGACTCACCCCTCCACTTT
NA,TRBJ2-7,NA,TRBV6-5,CASSYGAEQYF,TGTGCCAGCAGTTATGGGGCCGAGCAGTACTTC
NA,TRBJ1-2,NA,TRBV19,CASSMGGGYGYTF,TGTGCCAGTAGTATGGGGGGAGGCTATGGCTACACCTTC
TRBD2,TRBJ2-2,few,TRBV7-6,CASSLSLADTGELFF,TGTGCCAGCAGCTTAAGCCTAGCGGACACCGGGGAGCTGTTTTTT
NA,TRBJ1-5,NA,TRBV19,CASSIAERYQPQHF,TGTGCCAGTAGTATAGCAGAACGGTACCAGCCCCAGCATTTT
NA,TRBJ2-7,NA,TRBV2,CASSEAQGYEQYF,TGTGCCAGCAGTGAAGCGCAGGGATACGAGCAGTACTTC
NA,TRBJ1-5,NA,TRBV6-5,CASATAGQPQHF,TGTGCCAGCGCAACGGCAGGTCAGCCCCAGCATTTT
NA,TRBJ1-4,NA,TRBV25-1,CASSILANEKLFF,TGTGCCAGCAGTATCCTGGCTAATGAAAAACTGTTTTTT
NA,TRBJ2-3,NA,TRBV4-1,CASSQDLSADTQYF,TGCGCCAGCAGCCAAGATCTCTCCGCGGATACGCAGTATTTT
TRBD1,TRBJ1-2,NA,TRBV2,CASSDRDRYGYTF,TGTGCCAGCAGCGACAGGGACCGCTATGGCTACACCTTC
NA,TRBJ2-7,NA,TRBV30,CAWSTGGRYEQYF,TGTGCCTGGAGTACGGGGGGCAGGTACGAGCAGTACTTC
NA,TRBJ1-4,NA,TRBV19,CASSFDSINEKLFF,TGTGCCAGTAGCTTCGACAGCATTAATGAAAAACTGTTTTTT